The clone carrying this T cell receptor (beta chain) was detected a few times. The V and J ends lost 3 bases and 5 bases, in that order; junction bases with no gene match: 2. CDR1 SGHTA and CDR2 FQGNSA come from the germline V gene. The CDR3 is 13 residues long. The sample belongs to a study of blood T cell repertoires in COVID-19. At the level of the study: Nucleic acid was either cDNA or gDNA, and it came from T cells, B-cell-depleted T cells, or PBMCs.

The table came from immunoSEQ multiplex PCR; TCRdb's copy has only in-frame clones and leaves some out. Found here are roughly 220,000 clones, just over 85% of them singletons; the top ten hold less than 4.5%. J is TRBJ1-2 and V is TRBV7-2, with 8 bases aligning to TRBD1. The receptor comes from a woman aged 40 to 49 with acute COVID-19. The sample taken for sequencing was PBMCs or T cells enriched from blood (not recorded which). The CDR3 sequence: CASSFGTGYGYTF. In nucleotides, the CDR3 is TGTGCCAGCAGCTTCGGGACAGGATATGGCTACACCTTC.